One and the same sample provided the 21 T cell receptor beta chains below, sequenced in a study of T cells in narcolepsy. Profiling relied on immunoSEQ multiplex PCR, and the TCRdb table lists in-frame clones only, not all of them. Of 25,000 to 35,000 clones in the sample, roughly four fifths were seen once. Sequenced input: CD45RA- memory CD4+ T cells from PBMCs. All receptors derive from a human donor with narcolepsy.

This rearrangement joins TRBV6-1 to TRBJ2-5; TRBD2 is a possible D gene (6 bases). The DNA end favors TRBJ2-7, so the J call may be wrong. The CDR3 is made up of 14 amino acids. CDR1 is MNHNS, CDR2 SASEGT, per germline. CDR3 in amino acids: CASSWTMGPYEQYF. DNA for the CDR3: TGTGCCAGCAGTTGGACTATGGGGCCTTACGAGCAGTACTTC.

V is TRBV10-3 and J is TRBJ1-1; no reliable D call. The CDR3 length is 13 residues. Germline V CDR1 and CDR2: ENHRY, SYGVKD. Trimming left V 7 bases short and J 7 bases short, with 16 bases between. CDR3 residues: CAITPAPDREAFF. The CDR3 bases are TGTGCCATCACCCCCGCGCCGGACCGTGAAGCTTTCTTT.

This clone appeared a few times. The CDR3 reads CASSLESSQPQHF. DNA for the CDR3: TGTGCCAGCAGCTTAGAATCAAGCCAGCCCCAGCATTTT. V and J are TRBV7-2 and TRBJ1-5; no reliable D call. V gave up 1 base and J gave up 7 bases, with 8 bases separating them. Germline V gives CDR1 SGHTA, CDR2 FQGNSA. The CDR3 loop spans 13 amino acids.

The chain combines TRBV27 with TRBJ2-5, with 8 bases identical to TRBD2. Germline V CDR1 and CDR2: MNHEY, SMNVEV (reference sequence). V lost 4 bases and J lost 5; bases outside the gene matches: 6. The CDR3 has 14 residues. Written as DNA, the CDR3 is TGTGCCAGCAGTTGGACTAGCAGGTTGGAGACCCAGTACTTC. Protein: CASSWTSRLETQYF.

This sequence joins TRBV7-6 and TRBJ2-7; tentatively, D is TRBD1 (6 bases). Germline-derived CDR1 and CDR2 are SGHVS and FNYEAQ. Trimming shortened V by 2 bases and J by 3 bases, and 29 bases separated the two germline ends. The CDR3 sequence is 20 residues long. CDR3 nucleotides: TGTGCCAGCAGCTTATGGGCGACCCTTTATAGTTCCCCGGACAGCTACGAGCAGTACTTC. It translates to CASSLWATLYSSPDSYEQYF. The full variable domain, completed using reference TRBV7-6 and TRBJ2-7, is GAGVSQSPRYKVTKRGQDVALRCDPISGHVSLYWYRQALGQGPEFLTYFNYEAQQDKSGLPNDRFSAERPEGSISTLTIQRTEQRDSAMYRCASSLWATLYSSPDSYEQYFGPGTRLTVT.

The gene calls are TRBV7-9 and TRBJ1-1, with 7 nucleotides matching TRBD1. Looked up from germline, CDR1 is SEHNR and CDR2 is FQNEAQ (reference sequence). The CDR3 is 14 residues long. Trimming at V came to 5 bases and at J to 1 base, leaving 4 bases not matched to a gene. This CDR3 is CASSLGTANTEAFF. DNA of the CDR3: TGTGCCAGCAGCCTAGGGACAGCGAACACTGAAGCTTTCTTT.

The chain joins TRBV18 to TRBJ2-7; TRBD1 matches at 8 bases. This CDR3 is 15 amino acids long. V lost 3 bases to trimming and J lost 3 bases; unmatched junction nucleotides: 7. CDR1 is KGHSH and CDR2 is LQKENI in the germline V gene. This chain's CDR3 is CASSPGTGGVYEQYF. In DNA form, the CDR3 reads TGTGCCAGCTCACCGGGGACAGGAGGAGTCTACGAGCAGTACTTC.

The chain couples TRBV29-1 to TRBJ1-2, with unresolved D. V lost 6 bases to trimming and J lost 6 bases, with 11 bases between them. Germline CDR1 SQVTM, CDR2 ANQGSEA. The CDR3 runs to 11 residues. The CDR3 is CSVHQVDGYTF. Written as DNA, the CDR3 is TGCAGCGTCCATCAAGTCGATGGCTACACCTTC.

V is TRBV7-9 and J is TRBJ1-2; 8 bases fit TRBD1. V lost 2 bases to trimming and J lost 8 bases; unmatched junction nucleotides: 4. The CDR3 is made up of 13 amino acids. Germline V CDR1 and CDR2: SEHNR, FQNEAQ (reference sequence). CDR3 protein: CASSLQGAGGYTF. CDR3 sequence (DNA): TGTGCCAGCAGCTTACAGGGGGCGGGAGGCTACACCTTC.

V is TRBV6-5 and J is TRBJ1-1; tentative D call: TRBD1 (6 bases). Trimming removed 5 bases from V and 11 bases from J, with 15 bases in between. Germline V CDR1 and CDR2: MNHEY, SVGAGI. This CDR3 contains 12 residues. CDR3: CASSVTGLGAFF. DNA of the CDR3: TGTGCCAGCAGTGTAACAGGGTTAGGTGCTTTCTTT.

The rearrangement links TRBV25-1 to TRBJ2-1; 10 bases are a match to TRBD1. V gave up 5 bases and J gave up 7 bases; unmatched junction bases: 5. Germline-derived CDR1 and CDR2 are MGHDK and SYGVNS. CDR3 length: 14 residues. This chain's CDR3 is CASSRTGGKNEQFF. CDR3 in DNA: TGTGCCAGCAGTCGGACAGGGGGTAAAAATGAGCAGTTCTTC.

V is TRBV18 and J is TRBJ2-7; D gene ambiguous. CDR1 is KGHSH and CDR2 is LQKENI in the germline V gene. The CDR3 has 13 residues. Trimming took off 3 bases at V and 6 bases at J, with 12 bases between the two ends. The CDR3 loop is CASSPSQDREQYF. The CDR3 bases are TGTGCCAGCTCACCTTCCCAGGACCGCGAGCAGTACTTC.

The table lists this clone with a count of one. The chain has TRBV11-3 and TRBJ1-1; 10 bases align to TRBD1. The CDR3 length is 14 residues. The germline V gene encodes CDR1 SGHNT and CDR2 YENEEA. V gave up 4 bases and J gave up 5 bases; unmatched junction bases: 4. The CDR3 DNA is TGTGCCAGCAGCTCGGGACAGGGGACGACTGAAGCTTTCTTT. Amino acids: CASSSGQGTTEAFF.

This clone was observed once. The genes are TRBV28 and TRBJ2-3, with 10 bases aligning to TRBD2. Germline lookup yields CDR1 MDHEN and CDR2 SYDVKM. J was trimmed by 2 bases and V by 4 bases; bases with no gene match: 3. CDR3 length equals 15 residues. CDR3 sequence (DNA): TGTGCCAGCAGTTCACTAGCGGGGTACACAGATACGCAGTATTTT. Translated: CASSSLAGYTDTQYF.

The CDR3 bases are TGTGCCAGCAGCGGCGCTAGCTCTGGAAACACCATATATTTT. It codes for CASSGASSGNTIYF. The V gene is TRBV9, the J gene TRBJ1-3; D is undetermined. Trimming cost V 3 bases and J 0 bases, with 7 bases left between them. Germline CDR1 and CDR2: SGDLS and YYNGEE. This CDR3 contains 14 residues.

J is TRBJ1-1 and V is TRBV5-1, with 8 bases fitting TRBD1. This CDR3 contains 16 residues. V lost 6 bases to trimming and J lost 2 bases; unmatched junction nucleotides: 12. From germline, CDR1 is SGHRS and CDR2 YFSETQ. The CDR3 DNA reads as TGCGCCAGCACCCTAAATCCCGGACAGGGTAACACTGAAGCTTTCTTT. It specifies CASTLNPGQGNTEAFF.

The gene calls are TRBV6-5 and TRBJ2-7; D tentatively reads TRBD1 or TRBD2 (5 bases each). Germline V gene lookup returns CDR1 MNHEY and CDR2 SVGAGI. V was trimmed by 6 bases and J by 4 bases, leaving 10 bases between them. The CDR3 consists of 12 residues. CDR3 nucleotides: TGTGCCAGCAGCGGGGACGTTTACGAGCAGTACTTC. It translates to CASSGDVYEQYF.

This chain joins TRBV27 and TRBJ1-3, with D unclear. The CDR3 totals 17 residues. Germline V CDR1 and CDR2: MNHEY, SMNVEV (reference sequence). V was pared by 5 bases and J by 0 bases, with 17 bases between. The chain's CDR3 is CASSEDHSAPSGNTIYF. Here the CDR3 DNA reads TGTGCCAGCAGTGAGGACCACTCAGCACCCTCTGGAAACACCATATATTTT.

This chain joins TRBV7-8 and TRBJ1-3, with TRBD1 as a possible D gene (5 bases). Trimming pared 1 base from V and 2 bases from J, leaving 9 bases between. The CDR3 length is 15 residues. Germline lookup yields CDR1 SGHVS and CDR2 FQNEAQ. CDR3 sequence: CASSLVSGAGNTIYF. The CDR3 coding sequence is TGTGCCAGCAGCTTAGTTTCGGGGGCTGGAAACACCATATATTTT.

The rearrangement uses TRBV5-1 and TRBJ1-4, with 7 bases that match TRBD1. CDR3 size: 14 residues. V shed 4 bases and J 10 bases; nucleotides not matched to a gene: 10. Germline-derived CDR1 and CDR2 are SGHRS and YFSETQ. CDR3 sequence (DNA): TGCGCCAGCAGCGCCGTGGAGGGGGCAGTAAAACTGTTTTTT. This codes for CASSAVEGAVKLFF.

As to this clone: The sample contains more than one DNA sequence encoding this CDR3. The chain carries TRBV9 and TRBJ2-5; D is possibly TRBD2 (6 bases). Germline V lookup: CDR1 SGDLS, CDR2 YYNGEE. V was shortened by 2 bases and J by 5 bases, with 13 bases between the two germline ends. CDR3 length equals 14 residues. The CDR3 nucleotides read TGTGCCAGCAGCGTCGGGACTTACGGGGAGACCCAGTACTTC. This translates into CASSVGTYGETQYF.